The sequence of this T cell receptor (beta chain) was determined in a study of CD8 T cells in Susac syndrome. Sequencing of TCR beta, carried out with a high-throughput approach, was applied to CD8+ and CD4+ T cells from the blood. Negative isolation yielded CD4+ and CD8+ T cells, and FACS enriched TEMRA cells. The study's findings and limits: It was acknowledged in the study that its TCR sequencing and HLA analysis involved a relatively small number of individuals.

With 4 bases removed from V and 2 bases from J, the gap between germline ends came to 12 bases. In germline, CDR1 is LGHNA, CDR2 YSLEER. The CDR3 is made up of 14 amino acids. This clonotype was seen a handful of times. The antigen remains unidentified. Reverse transcription of roughly 0.5 to 1 ug RNA used random hexamers. A multiplex approach, immunoSEQ multiplex PCR, amplified TCR beta CDR3 across 54 Vbeta and 13 Jbeta. Via MiXCR, TCRdb re-called the immunoSEQ multiplex PCR reads, giving one row per CDR3 protein. The data show 130,000 or so distinct CDR3 sequences, with around 94% seen just once and about 0.098% held by the top ten.

V is TRBV4-3 and J is TRBJ2-7; D assignment may be TRBD1 or TRBD2 (6 bases each). The clonotype comes from a human donor in good health. Sequenced material: CD4+ T cells from PBMCs. Here the CDR3 reads CASSPDRGPYEQYF. For the CDR3, the DNA is TGCGCCAGCAGCCCAGACCGGGGGCCCTACGAGCAGTACTTC.